The following is a TCR beta chain sequence with its context. Germline V gene lookup returns CDR1 MDHEN and CDR2 SYDVKM. The CDR3 is 14 residues long. V lost 7 bases to trimming and J lost 1 base; unmatched junction nucleotides: 2. The sample originates from a study of blood T cell repertoires in COVID-19. Produced via immunoSEQ multiplex PCR; TCRdb's table is partial and in-frame only. The sample contains under 300,000 clones, around 81% of which appear only once. Sequencing input: PBMCs or T cells enriched from blood (not recorded which). The rearrangement links TRBV28 to TRBJ2-4; the match to TRBD2 covers 9 bases. The sequence was collected from a man aged 45-65 years who had recovered from COVID-19. The CDR3 DNA sequence: TGTGCCAGCATCGCGGGGGGGGCCAAAAACATTCAGTACTTC. Translated, it gives CASIAGGAKNIQYF.